The source of this TCR beta chain is a study of cytomegalovirus exposure and HLA in healthy donors. Study-level points and caveats: Rare sequences made up most TCRs, while some public TCRs were found in many donors.

The table came from immunoSEQ multiplex PCR; TCRdb's copy has only in-frame clones and leaves some out. The sample contains 110,000 to 150,000 clones, less than 95% of which appear only once. Concerning this clone: Its antigen is unknown.

The J segment lost 7 bases and the V segment lost 5 bases, leaving 17 bases of the junction unmatched. This CDR3 has 16 residues. In germline, CDR1 is SGHAT, CDR2 FQNNGV. Sample: PBMCs. This sequence originates from a man between 18 and 35 years old in good health and CMV-seropositive. V usage is TRBV11-2 and J usage is TRBJ2-7; 7 bases are shared with TRBD2. The DNA for the CDR3 is TGTGCCAGCAGCCGTCATGGGGGGGAAAATACTCTGGAGCAGTACTTC. It encodes CASSRHGGENTLEQYF.